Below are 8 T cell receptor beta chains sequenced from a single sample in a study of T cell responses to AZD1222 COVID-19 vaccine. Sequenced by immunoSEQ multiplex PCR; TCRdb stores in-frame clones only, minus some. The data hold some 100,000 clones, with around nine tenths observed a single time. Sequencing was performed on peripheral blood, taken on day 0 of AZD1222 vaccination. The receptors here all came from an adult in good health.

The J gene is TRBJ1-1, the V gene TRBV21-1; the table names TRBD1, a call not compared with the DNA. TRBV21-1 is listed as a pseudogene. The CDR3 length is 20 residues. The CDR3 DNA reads TGTGCCAGCAGCCCGCGGACAGGGGGCGCCGGAAGATGTGAGAACACTGAAGCTTTCTTT. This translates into CASSPRTGGAGRCENTEAFF.

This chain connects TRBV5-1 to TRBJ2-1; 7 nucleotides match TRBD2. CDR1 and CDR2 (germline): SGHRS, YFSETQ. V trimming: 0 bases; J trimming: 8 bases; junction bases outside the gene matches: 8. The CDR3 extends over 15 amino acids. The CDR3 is CASSLEAGVFYEQFF. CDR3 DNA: TGCGCCAGCAGCTTGGAGGCGGGGGTTTTCTATGAGCAGTTCTTC.

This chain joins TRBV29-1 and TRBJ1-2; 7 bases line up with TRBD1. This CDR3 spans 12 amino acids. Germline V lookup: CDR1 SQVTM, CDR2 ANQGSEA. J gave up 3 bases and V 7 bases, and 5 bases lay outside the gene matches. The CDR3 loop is CSASRGDYGYTF. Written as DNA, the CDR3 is TGCAGCGCATCCAGGGGGGACTATGGCTACACCTTC.

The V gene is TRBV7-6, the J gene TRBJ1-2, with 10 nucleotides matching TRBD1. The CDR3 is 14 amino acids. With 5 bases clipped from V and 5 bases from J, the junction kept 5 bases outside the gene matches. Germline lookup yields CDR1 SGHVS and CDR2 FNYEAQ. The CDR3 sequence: CASSPTGGPYGYTF. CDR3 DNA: TGTGCCAGCAGCCCGACAGGGGGCCCGTATGGCTACACCTTC.

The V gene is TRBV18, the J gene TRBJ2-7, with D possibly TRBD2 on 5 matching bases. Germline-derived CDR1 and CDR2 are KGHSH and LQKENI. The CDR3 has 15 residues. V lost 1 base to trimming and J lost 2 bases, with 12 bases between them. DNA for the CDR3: TGTGCCAGCTCACCACGAAAGGGAGACACCTACGAGCAGTACGTC. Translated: CASSPRKGDTYEQYV.

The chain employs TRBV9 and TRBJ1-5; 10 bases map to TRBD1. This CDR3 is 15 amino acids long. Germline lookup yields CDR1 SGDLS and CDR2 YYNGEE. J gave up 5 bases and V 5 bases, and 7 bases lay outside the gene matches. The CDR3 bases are TGTGCCAGCAGTGAGACAGGGGGCTTGGATCAGCCCCAGCATTTT. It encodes CASSETGGLDQPQHF.

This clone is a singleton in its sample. The CDR3 nucleotides read TGTGCCAGTAGTATAGACTCGACAGGGGCAGTCTACGAGCAGTACTTC. Translation: CASSIDSTGAVYEQYF. V gene TRBV19 combines with J gene TRBJ2-7, with TRBD1 matching over 8 bases. After removal of 0 bases from V and 3 bases from J, the junction contained 7 bases not matched to a gene. This CDR3 has 16 amino acids. Germline CDR1 and CDR2: LNHDA and SQIVND (reference sequence).

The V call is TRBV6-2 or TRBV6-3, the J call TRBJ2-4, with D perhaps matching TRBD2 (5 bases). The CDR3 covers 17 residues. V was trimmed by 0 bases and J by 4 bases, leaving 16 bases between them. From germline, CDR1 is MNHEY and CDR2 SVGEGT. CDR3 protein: CASSYSSSGGVKNIQYF. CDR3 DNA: TGTGCCAGCAGTTACTCCAGCAGTGGAGGCGTAAAAAACATTCAGTACTTC.